These 19 T cell receptor beta chains originate from one sample sequenced in a study of blood T cell repertoires in COVID-19. Some clones are missing from TCRdb's copy, which holds only in-frame ones; the method was immunoSEQ multiplex PCR. The data show approximately 170,000 clones, with approximately 81% seen just once and 8% to 11% held by the top ten. Sequencing was performed on peripheral blood. Receptor source: an elderly woman with active or convalescent COVID-19.

The chain links TRBV5-1 to TRBJ1-4, with 7 positions matching TRBD1. Losses at the gene ends were 4 bases for V and 0 bases for J; bases not matched to a gene: 6. From germline, CDR1 is SGHRS and CDR2 YFSETQ. This CDR3 spans 16 amino acids. The CDR3 DNA follows: TGCGCCAGCAGCCAGACAGGGACTGCAACTAATGAAAAACTGTTTTTT. Protein sequence: CASSQTGTATNEKLFF.

The chain has TRBV6-1 and TRBJ1-1; 10 nucleotides agree with TRBD1. This CDR3 contains 15 residues. Trimming at V came to 3 bases and at J to 4 bases, leaving 5 bases not matched to a gene. The germline V gene has CDR1 MNHNS and CDR2 SASEGT. CDR3 sequence (DNA): TGTGCCAGCAGTGATCGACGACAGGGGGCCACTGAAGCTTTCTTT. Protein sequence: CASSDRRQGATEAFF.

This rearrangement joins TRBV6-5 to TRBJ1-1, with a tentative D call TRBD1 (5 bases). CDR3 length equals 14 residues. In germline, CDR1 is MNHEY, CDR2 SVGAGI. V lost 2 bases and J lost 4, with 11 bases in between. DNA of the CDR3: TGTGCCAGCAGTTACAACGGGGGGAGCACTGAAGCTTTCTTT. Protein sequence: CASSYNGGSTEAFF.

This clone was observed many times. The chain has TRBV19 and TRBJ2-2; 7 bases agree with TRBD2. The CDR3 runs 16 residues. Germline V gene lookup returns CDR1 LNHDA and CDR2 SQIVND (reference sequence). The J segment lost 6 bases and the V segment lost 3 bases, leaving 10 bases of the junction unmatched. CDR3 coding DNA: TGTGCCAGTAGTATCTTGGCGGGAGTAGCCGCCGGGGAGCTGTTTTTT. It yields the protein CASSILAGVAAGELFF.

V and J are TRBV9 and TRBJ1-1; a weak D match, TRBD1 (6 bases). CDR3 length: 14 amino acids. V lost 4 bases to trimming and J lost 5 bases, with 15 bases between them. Germline CDR1 SGDLS, CDR2 YYNGEE. CDR3 sequence (DNA): TGTGCCAGCAGCCGAGGGGGTATGGAGACTGAAGCTTTCTTT. Its translation is CASSRGGMETEAFF.

This clone was detected only a few times. The rearrangement links TRBV5-1 to TRBJ1-1; 7 nucleotides match TRBD1. The length of the CDR3 is 15 residues. V shed 4 bases, J shed 1 base, and the junction held 7 bases outside the gene matches. CDR1 is SGHRS and CDR2 is YFSETQ in the germline V gene. The CDR3 loop reads CASSPSTGENTEAFF. The CDR3 coding sequence is TGCGCCAGCAGCCCTAGTACAGGGGAGAACACTGAAGCTTTCTTT. Full variable domain (outside the CDR3, taken from reference TRBV5-1 and TRBJ1-1): KAGVTQTPRYLIKTRGQQVTLSCSPISGHRSVSWYQQTPGQGLQFLFEYFSETQRNKGNFPGRFSGRQFSNSRSEMNVSTLELGDSALYLCASSPSTGENTEAFFGQGTRLTVV.

The J gene is TRBJ2-1, the V gene TRBV24-1; no clear D. V shed 2 bases and J shed 0 bases, with 13 bases lying between them. The CDR3 totals 17 residues. Germline V gene data show CDR1 as KGHDR and CDR2 as SFDVKD. CDR3 DNA: TGTGCCACCAGTGATTCCCGACTCCGGAGCTCCTACAATGAGCAGTTCTTC. Its translation: CATSDSRLRSSYNEQFF.

CDR3 coding DNA: TGTGCCAGCGAGGAGAACGCATCTAACTATGGCTACACCTTC. Its protein is CASEENASNYGYTF. The chain employs TRBV2 and TRBJ1-2; D remains ambiguous. This CDR3 region has 14 residues. Trimming stripped 8 bases from V and 0 bases from J, with 13 bases between. In germline, CDR1 is SNHLY, CDR2 FYNNEI.

This sequence joins TRBV5-1 and TRBJ2-1; 9 positions agree with TRBD1. The CDR3 has 15 amino acids. J was trimmed by 3 bases and V by 9 bases; bases with no gene match: 10. Germline V CDR1 and CDR2: SGHRS, YFSETQ. The CDR3 coding sequence is TGCGCCACCGGGACCGGGACAGGGAACTACAATGAGCAGTTCTTC. Translated, it gives CATGTGTGNYNEQFF.

The V call is TRBV6-5, the J call TRBJ2-7, with D possibly matching TRBD2 (6 bases). The CDR3 length is 14 residues. V was cut by 10 bases and J by 7 bases, with 23 bases left in between. Germline V gene data show CDR1 as MNHEY and CDR2 as SVGAGI. The CDR3 here is CATSSEEGTFEQYF. CDR3 nucleotides: TGTGCCACCTCGTCGGAGGAGGGGACTTTTGAGCAGTACTTC.

The chain uses TRBV28 and TRBJ2-2, with D possibly being TRBD2 (5 bases). V was pared by 1 base and J by 1 base, with 7 bases between. The CDR3 is 15 residues long. Per germline, CDR1 MDHEN and CDR2 SYDVKM. The CDR3 nucleotides read TGTGCCAGCAGTTTATCGGGGATGAACACCGGGGAGCTGTTTTTT. Residues: CASSLSGMNTGELFF.

The V call is TRBV12-3 or TRBV12-4, the J call TRBJ2-1; no firm D call. The CDR3 is 11 residues long. V shed 1 base and J shed 9 bases, with 4 bases lying between them. The CDR3 spells CASSLVGEQFF. CDR3 DNA sequence: TGTGCCAGCAGTTTAGTCGGTGAGCAGTTCTTC.

A note on this clone: In the same sample, other DNA sequences code for this CDR3. The gene calls are TRBV6-5 and TRBJ1-1; D gene ambiguous. The V gene's germline CDR1 is MNHEY and CDR2 SVGAGI. This CDR3 is built from 13 residues. Trimming pared 6 bases from V and 3 bases from J, leaving 11 bases between. The CDR3: CASSPPGDTEAFF. CDR3 DNA sequence: TGTGCCAGCAGCCCCCCGGGTGACACTGAAGCTTTCTTT.

The chain employs TRBV18 and TRBJ1-1; 7 nucleotides align to TRBD1. The V gene's germline CDR1 is KGHSH and CDR2 LQKENI. The trim removed 2 bases at V and 4 bases at J, leaving 4 bases unmatched. The CDR3 sequence is 14 residues long. The DNA for the CDR3 is TGTGCCAGCTCACCAGGGCAGGGGGGCACTGAAGCTTTCTTT. Protein product: CASSPGQGGTEAFF.

V and J are TRBV5-1 and TRBJ1-1; D is unclear. Germline values: CDR1 SGHRS, CDR2 YFSETQ. Between the trimmed V and J ends, which lost 0 bases and 5 bases, there was a span of 14 bases. The CDR3 covers 15 residues. CDR3 nucleotide sequence: TGCGCCAGCAGCTTGGCGGGTGCGGATAGAACTGAAGCTTTCTTT. Residues: CASSLAGADRTEAFF.

The chain is built from TRBV19 and TRBJ1-1; D perhaps matches TRBD1 (6 bases). The germline V gene encodes CDR1 LNHDA and CDR2 SQIVND (reference sequence). CDR3 size: 14 residues. Trimming removed 5 bases from V and 1 base from J, with 11 bases in between. DNA for the CDR3: TGTGCCAGTAGTTACAGGGCAGGGAACACTGAAGCTTTCTTT. Encoded protein: CASSYRAGNTEAFF.

The J gene is TRBJ2-1, the V gene TRBV7-2; 16 positions match TRBD2. Germline lookup yields CDR1 SGHTA and CDR2 FQGNSA. The CDR3 is made up of 17 amino acids. J gave up 7 bases and V 4 bases, and 7 bases lay outside the gene matches. CDR3 region: CASSSRGLAGGMNEQFF. The CDR3 region has the DNA TGTGCCAGCAGCTCCCGGGGACTAGCGGGAGGGATGAATGAGCAGTTCTTC.

There are a few counts of this clone. The V call is TRBV5-1, the J call TRBJ1-4; no firm D call. There are 16 residues in the CDR3. V was trimmed by 4 bases and J by 3 bases, leaving 16 bases between them. From germline, CDR1 is SGHRS and CDR2 YFSETQ. CDR3 nucleotide sequence: TGCGCCAGCAGCCTTACGGTTCGGGGAGCTAATGAAAAACTGTTTTTT. Translating gives CASSLTVRGANEKLFF.

The chain uses TRBV18 and TRBJ2-5; 13 bases are shared with TRBD2. V lost 4 bases and J lost 5; bases outside the gene matches: 10. This CDR3 spans 17 amino acids. The germline gives CDR1 KGHSH, CDR2 LQKENI. The CDR3 bases are TGTGCCAGCTCACTGATAGGACTGACTAGCGGGAGGGAGACCCAGTACTTC. It encodes CASSLIGLTSGRETQYF.